This TCR beta chain was retrieved from a study of cytomegalovirus exposure and HLA in healthy donors. Study-wide points: An analysis done earlier found most TCR beta V segments productive about 87% or about 30% of the time. One later analysis reportedly identified an Asian-associated ancestry cluster that showed fewer N-insertions than the roughly 700-donor mean.

Comments on this clone: Its matching antigen is unknown.

The PCR had 60 Vbeta and 13 Jbeta primers. Generated by immunoSEQ multiplex PCR, the TCRdb table keeps only in-frame clones and is missing some. Of 200,000 or so clones listed, about 90% are singletons. CDR1 and CDR2 (germline): SGHNT, YYREEE (reference sequence). Trimming stripped 2 bases from V and 4 bases from J, with 13 bases between. CDR3 length: 14 amino acids. The TCR comes from a girl under three years old in good health and CMV-seronegative. The source material was PBMCs. This rearrangement joins TRBV5-4 to TRBJ2-7, with a tentative D call TRBD1 (6 bases). CDR3 in DNA: TGTGCCAGCAGCTTTCAGGGACAAGGTTACGAGCAGTACTTC. Translation gives CASSFQGQGYEQYF. The full variable domain, with the rest looked up from reference TRBV5-4 and TRBJ2-7, is ETGVTQSPTHLIKTRGQQVTLRCSSQSGHNTVSWYQQALGQGPQFIFQYYREEENGRGNFPPRFSGLQFPNYSSELNVNALELDDSALYLCASSFQGQGYEQYFGPGTRLTVT.